Presented here are 8 T cell receptor beta chains from one specimen sequenced in a study of T cell clonotyping in hematopoietic cell transplantation. Sequenced by immunoSEQ multiplex PCR; TCRdb stores in-frame clones only, minus some. The data contain about a thousand clones, roughly 95% of them singletons. The material was PBMCs, obtained 30 days after allogeneic stem cell transplant. These receptors all come from a male patient younger than 30 who had an allogeneic stem cell transplant from a related donor, so the T cells may come from the graft donor. Some clones in this sample may be carry-over from other donors' samples.

The V and J genes are TRBV14 and TRBJ1-5; tentative D call: TRBD1 (6 bases). The ends were cut back, 4 bases at V and 6 bases at J, with 13 bases in the middle. The CDR3 runs 14 residues. Germline V gene data show CDR1 as SGHDN and CDR2 as FVKESK. Here the CDR3 DNA reads TGTGCCAGCAGCCCTAACAGGGTTACTCAGCCCCAGCATTTT. Translating it yields CASSPNRVTQPQHF.

CDR3 protein: CASSGTGGDQPGELFF. Here the CDR3 DNA reads TGTGCCAGCAGTGGCACAGGGGGCGATCAACCCGGGGAGCTGTTTTTT. The chain couples TRBV6-4 to TRBJ2-2; 9 bases match TRBD1. There are 16 residues in the CDR3. Germline V lookup: CDR1 MRHNA, CDR2 SNTAGT. V lost 4 bases and J lost 6; bases outside the gene matches: 9.

The chain links TRBV30 to TRBJ2-6; unclear D gene. Trimming removed 5 bases from V and 4 bases from J, with 6 bases in between. The CDR3 length is 12 residues. In germline, CDR1 is GTSNPN, CDR2 SVGIG (reference sequence). The CDR3 nucleotides read TGTGCCTGGTCGGACGGGGCCAACGTCCTGACTTTC. Translating gives CAWSDGANVLTF.

V is TRBV5-6 and J is TRBJ2-2; TRBD2 aligns across 8 bases. CDR3 size: 15 residues. The germline V gene has CDR1 SGHDT and CDR2 YYEEEE. Trimming cost V 5 bases and J 3 bases; bases outside gene matches: 6. The CDR3 reads CASRSTSGHTGELFF. The CDR3 region has the DNA TGTGCCAGCAGGAGTACTAGCGGACACACCGGGGAGCTGTTTTTT.

The genes are TRBV7-9 and TRBJ1-5, with no clear D. The germline gives CDR1 SEHNR, CDR2 FQNEAQ (reference sequence). Deletions cut 5 bases from V and 9 bases from J, with 14 bases between. The CDR3 has 13 amino acids. The DNA for the CDR3 is TGTGCCAGCAGCCCCGCGGGAGTGCGGCCCCAGCATTTT. Translated, it gives CASSPAGVRPQHF.

This sequence joins TRBV5-1 and TRBJ1-2; D unresolved. CDR1 is SGHRS, CDR2 YFSETQ, per germline. V was pared by 1 base and J by 5 bases, with 15 bases between. This CDR3 is built from 15 residues. The chain's CDR3 is CASSLKAVPVYGYTF. The CDR3 nucleotides read TGCGCCAGCAGCTTGAAGGCGGTCCCAGTGTATGGCTACACCTTC.

The chain carries TRBV7-2 and TRBJ1-2; D remains unclear. Trimming removed 3 bases from V and 6 bases from J, with 11 bases in between. The CDR3 length is 13 residues. From germline, CDR1 is SGHTA and CDR2 FQGNSA. The DNA of the CDR3 is TGTGCCAGCAGCTTCAACGGGAAGAATGGCTACACCTTC. Translated: CASSFNGKNGYTF.

This clone appeared a few times. V and J are TRBV30 and TRBJ1-3, with D hard to call. There are 13 residues in the CDR3. Germline assignment: CDR1 GTSNPN and CDR2 SVGIG (reference sequence). The CDR3 DNA follows: TGTGGTTGCAGCACCGCTTCTGGAAACACCATATATTTT. Translating it yields CGCSTASGNTIYF.